This TCR beta chain was found in a study of cytomegalovirus exposure and HLA in healthy donors. Study-wide context: From donors who were HLA-typed, an early data release held approximately 84 million unique TCRs.

60 Vbeta and 13 Jbeta primers were used in PCR. Here immunoSEQ multiplex PCR was the method, and the copy in TCRdb shows in-frame clones only, minus some. The data contain about 120,000 clones, around 85% of them seen just once; the ten biggest clones take up 2.1%. The CDR3 sequence is 15 residues long. The V gene's germline CDR1 is SGHRS and CDR2 YFSETQ. The trim removed 4 bases at V and 8 bases at J, leaving 14 bases unmatched. Whole-study findings and limits: Indistinguishable V segments such as TRBV6-2 and TRBV6-3 were excluded.

Points on this clone: Antigen: not known.

The sequence derives from a man aged 25-45 years in good health and CMV-seronegative. Source material: PBMCs. The gene calls are TRBV5-1 and TRBJ1-2; 7 bases line up with TRBD1. The CDR3 DNA follows: TGCGCCAGCAGCGTGGGGACAGACGGTGTGACGGGCTACACCTTC. It specifies CASSVGTDGVTGYTF.